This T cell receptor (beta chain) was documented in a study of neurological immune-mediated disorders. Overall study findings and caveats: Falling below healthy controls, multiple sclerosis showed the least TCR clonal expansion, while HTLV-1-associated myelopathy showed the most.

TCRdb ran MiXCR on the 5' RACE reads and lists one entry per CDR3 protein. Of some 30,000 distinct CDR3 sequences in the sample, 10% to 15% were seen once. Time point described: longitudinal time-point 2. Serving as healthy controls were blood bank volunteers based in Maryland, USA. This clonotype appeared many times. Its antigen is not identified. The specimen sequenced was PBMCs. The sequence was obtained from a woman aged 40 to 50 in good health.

CDR3 sequence: CSARDGRDTQYF. Here the CDR3 DNA reads TGCAGTGCTAGAGATGGTAGGGATACGCAGTATTTT. The rearrangement joins TRBV20-1 to TRBJ2-3; the D is unclear. The CDR3 runs to 12 residues. CDR1 and CDR2 from the germline V gene are DFQATT and SNEGSKA (reference sequence). Deletions cut 0 bases from V and 6 bases from J, with 7 bases between.